These T cell receptor beta chains were read from a single sample in a study of Graves' ophthalmopathy and Graves' hyperthyroidism. TCRdb re-analysed the multiplex PCR reads in MiXCR, keeping a single row per CDR3 protein. The table lists a few hundred thousand distinct CDR3 sequences, roughly 15% of them singletons. Sequenced material: peripheral blood. The receptors derive from a woman aged 18-29 years with stable Graves' hyperthyroidism. Both conserved end residues are part of each CDR3. D genes are given only for firm matches. The size entry is marked missing in some rows and otherwise reads once, few, many or a size class.

V: TRBV20-1; size: few; J: TRBJ1-5; D: TRBD1; CDR3: CSALDRRSNQPQHF; DNA: TGCAGTGCTTTGGACAGGAGAAGCAATCAGCCCCAGCATTTT
V: TRBV24-1; size: many; J: TRBJ1-1; D: NA; CDR3: CATSEPTGEAFF; DNA: TGTGCCACCAGTGAACCCACAGGGGAAGCTTTCTTT
V: TRBV12-3/TRBV12-4; size: NA; J: TRBJ1-2; D: TRBD1; CDR3: CASSWGQGDNYGYTF; DNA: TGTGCCAGCAGCTGGGGGCAGGGGGACAACTATGGCTACACCTTC
V: TRBV11-2; size: many; J: TRBJ1-1; D: NA; CDR3: CASSLYGTQMNTEAFF; DNA: TGTGCCAGCAGCTTATACGGGACACAAATGAACACTGAAGCTTTCTTT
V: TRBV10-1; size: few; J: TRBJ2-4; D: TRBD1; CDR3: CASSAGGEAKNIQYF; DNA: TGCGCCAGCAGTGCAGGGGGTGAGGCCAAAAACATTCAGTACTTC
V: TRBV6-4; size: many; J: TRBJ2-2; D: NA; CDR3: CASSPDGTSGGTGELFF; DNA: TGTGCCAGCAGCCCAGACGGGACGAGTGGTGGAACCGGGGAGCTGTTTTTT
V: TRBV6-1; size: NA; J: TRBJ1-2; D: TRBD1; CDR3: CASRVDRAYGYTF; DNA: TGTGCCAGCAGAGTGGACAGGGCCTATGGCTACACCTTC
V: TRBV24-1; size: NA; J: TRBJ2-7; D: NA; CDR3: CATSEEKNSYEQYF; DNA: TGTGCCACCAGTGAGGAGAAAAACTCCTACGAGCAGTACTTC
V: TRBV24-1; size: many; J: TRBJ2-7; D: NA; CDR3: CASPGQGLGLGSYEQYF; DNA: TGTGCCTCGCCAGGACAGGGCCTTGGACTAGGCTCCTACGAGCAGTACTTC
V: TRBV6-2/TRBV6-3; size: many; J: TRBJ1-1; D: NA; CDR3: CASSGPQSNTEAFF; DNA: TGTGCCAGTTCCGGGCCACAGTCGAACACTGAAGCTTTCTTT
V: TRBV12-3/TRBV12-4; size: many; J: TRBJ2-7; D: NA; CDR3: CASSLDGGPYEQYF; DNA: TGTGCCAGCAGTTTAGACGGCGGGCCCTACGAGCAGTACTTC
V: TRBV14; size: many; J: TRBJ1-1; D: NA; CDR3: CASSQDTVSEAFF; DNA: TGTGCCAGCAGCCAAGATACAGTTAGTGAAGCTTTCTTT
V: TRBV6-5; size: many; J: TRBJ1-1; D: NA; CDR3: CASSPAGLNTEAFF; DNA: TGTGCCAGCAGTCCCGCAGGGCTGAACACTGAAGCTTTCTTT
V: TRBV6-1; size: many; J: TRBJ2-5; D: TRBD2; CDR3: CASSESWGGLQETQYF; DNA: TGTGCCAGCAGTGAATCCTGGGGGGGATTGCAAGAGACCCAGTACTTC
V: TRBV5-1; size: many; J: TRBJ2-7; D: TRBD1; CDR3: CASSLSMLGTGGGEQYF; DNA: TGCGCCAGCAGCTTGTCTATGCTCGGGACAGGGGGCGGGGAGCAGTACTTC
V: TRBV12-3/TRBV12-4; size: NA; J: TRBJ2-7; D: NA; CDR3: CASSLWSAYEQYF; DNA: TGTGCCAGCAGTTTATGGTCCGCCTACGAGCAGTACTTC
V: TRBV2; size: NA; J: TRBJ1-3; D: TRBD1; CDR3: CASSTSRTGGTNTIYF; DNA: TGTGCCAGCAGTACTTCCCGGACAGGGGGGACGAACACCATATATTTT
V: TRBV19; size: many; J: TRBJ1-1; D: NA; CDR3: CASSGLNMNTEAFF; DNA: TGTGCCAGTAGTGGCCTGAACATGAACACTGAAGCTTTCTTT
V: TRBV6-2/TRBV6-3; size: NA; J: TRBJ2-7; D: NA; CDR3: CASSYDDHEQYF; DNA: TGTGCCAGCAGTTACGACGACCACGAGCAGTACTTC
V: TRBV6-1; size: NA; J: TRBJ1-1; D: NA; CDR3: CASMNRGLATEAFF; DNA: TGTGCCAGCATGAATCGGGGGCTGGCCACTGAAGCTTTCTTT
V: TRBV12-3/TRBV12-4; size: many; J: TRBJ1-5; D: NA; CDR3: CASSSRLLRGGQPQHF; DNA: TGTGCCAGCAGTTCCCGATTACTCAGGGGTGGGCAGCCCCAGCATTTT
V: TRBV6-5; size: few; J: TRBJ1-4; D: NA; CDR3: CASSYGGTLNEKLFF; DNA: TGTGCCAGCAGTTACGGAGGGACACTGAATGAAAAACTGTTTTTT
V: TRBV10-2; size: few; J: TRBJ1-1; D: NA; CDR3: CASTDAAYTEAFF; DNA: TGCGCCAGCACAGATGCAGCCTACACTGAAGCTTTCTTT
V: TRBV11-2; size: NA; J: TRBJ1-6; D: NA; CDR3: CASSLEGQGSPLHF; DNA: TGTGCCAGCAGCTTAGAAGGGCAGGGGTCACCCCTCCACTTT
V: TRBV7-9; size: many; J: TRBJ1-1; D: NA; CDR3: CAISLGAGYAFF; DNA: TGTGCCATCAGCTTAGGTGCAGGGTATGCTTTCTTT
V: TRBV12-3/TRBV12-4; size: many; J: TRBJ1-1; D: NA; CDR3: CASSLRPEGTEAFF; DNA: TGTGCCAGCAGTTTGAGACCCGAGGGCACTGAAGCTTTCTTT
V: TRBV6-2/TRBV6-3; size: NA; J: TRBJ2-5; D: NA; CDR3: CASTDRSYQETQYF; DNA: TGTGCCAGCACGGACAGAAGTTACCAAGAGACCCAGTACTTC
V: TRBV19; size: NA; J: TRBJ2-7; D: NA; CDR3: CASSSRQVFEQYF; DNA: TGTGCCAGTAGTTCCAGGCAGGTCTTCGAGCAGTACTTC
V: TRBV28; size: many; J: TRBJ1-6; D: NA; CDR3: CASIHGAKNSPLHF; DNA: TGTGCCAGCATTCATGGTGCCAAAAATTCACCCCTCCACTTT
V: TRBV6-2/TRBV6-3; size: many; J: TRBJ1-2; D: NA; CDR3: CASTLRKGPPNYGYTF; DNA: TGTGCCAGCACCCTGCGGAAGGGGCCCCCAAACTATGGCTACACCTTC
V: TRBV19; size: many; J: TRBJ2-7; D: NA; CDR3: CASSIVGAGSYEQYF; DNA: TGTGCCAGTAGTATCGTGGGGGCAGGATCCTACGAGCAGTACTTC
V: TRBV9; size: many; J: TRBJ2-2; D: TRBD2; CDR3: CASSDPMVSGGPRTGELFF; DNA: TGTGCCAGCAGCGATCCCATGGTTAGCGGGGGCCCGAGGACCGGGGAGCTGTTTTTT
V: TRBV4-2; size: many; J: TRBJ2-7; D: NA; CDR3: CASSQGGGYEQYF; DNA: TGTGCCAGCAGCCAAGGGGGTGGCTACGAGCAGTACTTC
V: TRBV6-5; size: many; J: TRBJ1-6; D: NA; CDR3: CASREGGLNSPLHF; DNA: TGTGCCAGTCGGGAGGGGGGGCTTAATTCACCCCTCCACTTT
V: TRBV6-5; size: many; J: TRBJ2-5; D: NA; CDR3: CASSYSKGKETQYF; DNA: TGTGCCAGCAGTTACTCGAAGGGGAAAGAGACCCAGTACTTC
V: TRBV12-3/TRBV12-4; size: NA; J: TRBJ2-7; D: TRBD2; CDR3: CASSLLPGLAGGFVYEQYF; DNA: TGTGCCAGCAGTTTATTACCCGGGTTAGCGGGAGGGTTCGTCTACGAGCAGTACTTC
V: TRBV28; size: many; J: TRBJ2-7; D: TRBD2; CDR3: CASSLLGLAGAYEQYF; DNA: TGTGCCAGCAGTTTATTAGGTCTAGCGGGGGCTTACGAGCAGTACTTC
V: TRBV4-2; size: many; J: TRBJ1-5; D: TRBD1; CDR3: CASSQDEMRDRDQPQHF; DNA: TGTGCCAGCAGCCAAGATGAAATGAGGGACAGGGATCAGCCCCAGCATTTT
V: TRBV20-1; size: NA; J: TRBJ2-7; D: TRBD2; CDR3: CSAPSRGGAGGYEQYF; DNA: TGCAGTGCCCCTTCTAGGGGCGGGGCGGGGGGGTACGAGCAGTACTTC
V: TRBV11-2; size: many; J: TRBJ2-7; D: NA; CDR3: CASSLAGPYEQYF; DNA: TGTGCCAGCAGCTTGGCAGGGCCCTACGAGCAGTACTTC
V: TRBV7-3; size: many; J: TRBJ1-2; D: NA; CDR3: CASSLNPVGGYTF; DNA: TGTGCCAGCAGCTTAAATCCTGTCGGTGGCTACACCTTC
V: TRBV12-3/TRBV12-4; size: many; J: TRBJ2-5; D: NA; CDR3: CASSSRVKETQYF; DNA: TGTGCCAGCAGTTCTCGGGTCAAAGAGACCCAGTACTTC
V: TRBV6-1; size: NA; J: TRBJ1-2; D: NA; CDR3: CASSPGQGYPYGYTF; DNA: TGTGCCAGCAGTCCGGGACAAGGGTATCCATATGGCTACACCTTC
V: TRBV5-1; size: many; J: TRBJ2-6; D: NA; CDR3: CASSDNRAGANVLTF; DNA: TGCGCCAGCAGCGACAACAGGGCTGGGGCCAACGTCCTGACTTTC
V: TRBV11-1; size: NA; J: TRBJ2-6; D: NA; CDR3: CASSLARGPGANVLTF; DNA: TGTGCCAGCAGCTTGGCCAGGGGACCTGGGGCCAACGTCCTGACTTTC
V: TRBV12-5; size: NA; J: TRBJ1-2; D: TRBD1; CDR3: CASGPPGQPPPGYTF; DNA: TGTGCTAGTGGACCACCGGGACAGCCTCCCCCTGGCTACACCTTC
V: TRBV5-1; size: few; J: TRBJ1-1; D: NA; CDR3: CASSFREGTEAFF; DNA: TGCGCCAGCAGCTTCAGGGAGGGCACTGAAGCTTTCTTT
V: TRBV29-1; size: NA; J: TRBJ2-4; D: TRBD1; CDR3: CSVGGTGGAGYIKYF; DNA: TGCAGCGTTGGTGGGACAGGGGGCGCCGGATACATTAAGTACTTC
V: TRBV7-2; size: many; J: TRBJ1-5; D: TRBD1; CDR3: CASSQDRDQPQHF; DNA: TGTGCCAGCAGCCAAGACAGGGATCAGCCCCAGCATTTT
V: TRBV20-1; size: many; J: TRBJ2-5; D: NA; CDR3: CSALVGETQYF; DNA: TGCAGTGCTCTAGTGGGAGAGACCCAGTACTTC
V: TRBV4-2; size: NA; J: TRBJ2-7; D: NA; CDR3: CASSQDQVAYEQYF; DNA: TGTGCCAGCAGCCAAGATCAAGTAGCTTACGAGCAGTACTTC
V: TRBV7-3; size: many; J: TRBJ2-6; D: TRBD1; CDR3: CASSLRRLGDRGISGANVLTF; DNA: TGTGCCAGCAGCTTAAGGCGTTTGGGGGACAGGGGAATTTCTGGGGCCAACGTCCTGACTTTC
V: TRBV12-3/TRBV12-4; size: many; J: TRBJ2-5; D: TRBD2; CDR3: CASSDYRLAGTETQYF; DNA: TGTGCCAGCAGTGACTACCGACTAGCGGGCACGGAGACCCAGTACTTC
V: TRBV6-2/TRBV6-3; size: many; J: TRBJ1-1; D: TRBD1; CDR3: CASEPIFRARGRNTEAFF; DNA: TGTGCCAGCGAACCGATATTTAGAGCCAGGGGGCGAAACACTGAAGCTTTCTTT
V: TRBV20-1; size: many; J: TRBJ2-7; D: TRBD1; CDR3: CSARSLTGEIYEQYF; DNA: TGCAGTGCTAGATCCCTGACAGGGGAGATCTACGAGCAGTACTTC
V: TRBV6-4; size: many; J: TRBJ1-5; D: NA; CDR3: CASSDVKGWSSNQPQHF; DNA: TGTGCCAGCAGTGACGTTAAGGGGTGGAGTAGCAATCAGCCCCAGCATTTT
V: TRBV13; size: NA; J: TRBJ1-2; D: NA; CDR3: CASSWKGGYGYTF; DNA: TGTGCCAGCAGCTGGAAAGGAGGCTATGGCTACACCTTC
V: TRBV7-8; size: many; J: TRBJ1-1; D: TRBD1; CDR3: CASSPRTGKLEAFF; DNA: TGTGCCAGCAGCCCACGGACAGGGAAGCTTGAAGCTTTCTTT